Listed here are 28 T cell receptor beta chains from one sample, sequenced in a study of identical twins. TCRdb redid the calling of the 5' RACE reads with MiXCR, one entry per CDR3 protein. The sample has about 900,000 distinct CDR3 sequences, 9% to 15% seen once; the top ten hold around 1.6%. Separately, the same data were catalogued under a study of yellow fever vaccine responses in identical twins.

The source material was PBMCs. The receptor set was obtained from a young woman in good health.

The chain joins TRBV27 to TRBJ1-6; TRBD1 aligns across 9 bases. With 4 bases clipped from V and 8 bases from J, the junction kept 6 bases outside the gene matches. This CDR3 has 15 amino acids. Germline loops: CDR1 MNHEY, CDR2 SMNVEV (reference sequence). The CDR3 protein is CASSSTDRGDSPLHF. Here the CDR3 DNA reads TGTGCCAGCAGTTCTACGGACAGGGGTGATTCACCCCTCCACTTT.

This clonotype was found a few times. This rearrangement joins TRBV20-1 to TRBJ2-3, with 10 nucleotides matching TRBD2. The V gene end was trimmed by 6 bases and the J gene end by 2 bases; junction bases not matched to a gene: 5. The germline V gene encodes CDR1 DFQATT and CDR2 SNEGSKA (reference sequence). This CDR3 is 14 amino acids long. CDR3 sequence (DNA): TGCAGTGCCGGGACTAGCGCGTTCACAGATACGCAGTATTTT. Protein sequence: CSAGTSAFTDTQYF.

V is TRBV20-1 and J is TRBJ2-1; D possibly corresponds to TRBD2 (6 bases). Germline values: CDR1 DFQATT, CDR2 SNEGSKA (reference sequence). Trimming shortened V by 2 bases and J by 5 bases, and 13 bases separated the two germline ends. This CDR3 has 14 residues. The CDR3 reads CSARRGASDNEQFF. CDR3 DNA sequence: TGCAGTGCTAGACGCGGGGCTTCAGACAATGAGCAGTTCTTC.

This clonotype appeared once. The chain couples TRBV7-6 to TRBJ2-1; 12 bases agree with TRBD2. Germline trimming cut 3 bases from V and 9 bases from J; bases unmatched to any gene: 12. Germline CDR1 reads SGHVS; CDR2 reads FNYEAQ. The CDR3 length is 17 residues. The chain's CDR3 is CASSLSGGLAGMSEQFF. The DNA of the CDR3 is TGTGCCAGCAGCTTGTCCGGTGGACTAGCGGGAATGAGTGAGCAGTTCTTC.

This clonotype was seen a handful of times. V and J are TRBV29-1 and TRBJ1-1; possibly TRBD1 for D (6 bases). Trimming stripped 3 bases from V and 2 bases from J, with 16 bases between. The CDR3 is 15 amino acids. Germline V gene sequence: CDR1 SQVTM, CDR2 ANQGSEA. The CDR3 bases are TGCAGCGTTGATCCGGGGGCGAAATCTAACACTGAAGCTTTCTTT. Its translation is CSVDPGAKSNTEAFF.

This clonotype was detected a few times. The chain uses TRBV5-1 and TRBJ1-5, with D hard to call. V lost 1 base to trimming and J lost 5 bases, with 13 bases between them. CDR3 size: 15 residues. In germline, CDR1 is SGHRS, CDR2 YFSETQ. In nucleotides, the CDR3 is TGCGCCAGCAGCTTGTCCGGTATAGGGCATCAGCCCCAGCATTTT. This codes for CASSLSGIGHQPQHF. Looking up the rest from reference TRBV5-1 and TRBJ1-5 gives the full variable domain: KAGVTQTPRYLIKTRGQQVTLSCSPISGHRSVSWYQQTPGQGLQFLFEYFSETQRNKGNFPGRFSGRQFSNSRSEMNVSTLELGDSALYLCASSLSGIGHQPQHFGDGTRLSIL.

This clonotype came up a few times. The chain couples TRBV5-1 to TRBJ2-2, with D possibly TRBD2 on 5 matching bases. This CDR3 has 14 residues. V shed 0 bases and J shed 7 bases, with 10 bases lying between them. Germline values: CDR1 SGHRS, CDR2 YFSETQ. CDR3 sequence: CASSLELEIGELFF. CDR3 DNA sequence: TGCGCCAGCAGCTTGGAACTAGAGATCGGGGAGCTGTTTTTT.

The rearrangement uses TRBV3-1 and TRBJ2-2, with D unresolved. CDR3 length equals 15 residues. Trimming removed 1 base at V and 5 bases at J, with 11 bases between. Germline CDR1 LGHDT, CDR2 YNNKEL (reference sequence). The CDR3 loop is CASSQAQRGTGELFF. CDR3 DNA: TGTGCCAGCAGCCAAGCCCAGCGTGGGACCGGGGAGCTGTTTTTT.

The CDR3 sequence: CASSTRDRGSPVEAFF. CDR3 DNA: TGTGCCAGCAGCACCCGGGACAGGGGTAGTCCTGTTGAAGCTTTCTTT. The chain couples TRBV3-1 to TRBJ1-1; 10 positions agree with TRBD1. This CDR3 is 16 amino acids long. V trimming: 5 bases; J trimming: 7 bases; junction bases outside the gene matches: 13. CDR1 LGHDT and CDR2 YNNKEL come from the germline V gene (reference sequence).

In this sample, this clonotype turned up a few times. The chain uses TRBV10-3 and TRBJ2-1; D remains ambiguous. There are 13 residues in the CDR3. Germline V gives CDR1 ENHRY, CDR2 SYGVKD. The V end was cut by 10 bases, the J end by 5 bases, with 15 bases between. DNA of the CDR3: TGTGCCACCGGCTGGGGAATTGACAATGAGCAGTTCTTC. This sequence encodes CATGWGIDNEQFF.

Comment on this clonotype: This CDR3 is missing its conserved last phenylalanine or tryptophan, likely due to a read error. The rearrangement joins TRBV7-9 to TRBJ1-6; D not resolved. Germline values: CDR1 SEHNR, CDR2 FQNEAQ (reference sequence). The CDR3 length is 14 residues. With 7 bases removed from V and 8 bases from J, the gap between germline ends came to 15 bases. The CDR3 region is CASNQAGPYSPLHL. In DNA form, the CDR3 reads TGTGCCAGCAACCAGGCGGGCCCGTATTCACCCCTCCACTTA.

This clonotype was picked up a small number of times. The chain recombines TRBV12-3 or TRBV12-4 with TRBJ2-4; TRBD2 matches 8 bases. The CDR3 length is 15 residues. After removal of 3 bases from V and 7 bases from J, the junction contained 8 bases not matched to a gene. CDR3 loop: CASSFLGGGTNIQYF. CDR3 nucleotides: TGTGCCAGCAGTTTCTTAGGCGGGGGGACCAACATTCAGTACTTC.

The chain carries TRBV9 and TRBJ2-3, with D possibly matching TRBD1 (5 bases). Germline V CDR1 and CDR2: SGDLS, YYNGEE. V lost 2 bases, J lost 6 bases, and 10 bases lay in between. The CDR3 length is 13 residues. CDR3 nucleotides: TGTGCCAGCAGCGTCAGACAGCCGGATACGCAGTATTTT. The encoded protein is CASSVRQPDTQYF.

V usage is TRBV7-2 and J usage is TRBJ2-5; D not certain. CDR1 SGHTA and CDR2 FQGNSA come from the germline V gene. V lost 0 bases to trimming and J lost 4 bases, with 12 bases between them. This CDR3 is 15 amino acids long. The CDR3 DNA follows: TGTGCCAGCAGCTTAGCGGCTGGGCTGGGAGAGACCCAGTACTTC. The encoded protein is CASSLAAGLGETQYF.

This clonotype was recorded a few times. The rearrangement joins TRBV20-1 to TRBJ2-7; the match to TRBD2 covers 15 bases. Germline CDR1 and CDR2: DFQATT and SNEGSKA (reference sequence). Trimming cost V 0 bases and J 3 bases; bases outside gene matches: 12. This CDR3 is 19 amino acids long. The CDR3 protein is CSAREARPGLAGGIYEQYF. The CDR3, as DNA: TGCAGTGCTAGAGAAGCGCGGCCGGGACTAGCGGGAGGTATCTACGAGCAGTACTTC.

This clonotype occurred a few times. V gene TRBV20-1 combines with J gene TRBJ2-1; possibly TRBD1 for D (6 bases). The CDR3 consists of 15 residues. Per germline, CDR1 DFQATT and CDR2 SNEGSKA (reference sequence). Deletions cut 0 bases from V and 3 bases from J, with 12 bases between. In DNA form, the CDR3 reads TGCAGTGCTAGAGATCGATGGACAGTCTACAATGAGCAGTTCTTC. It yields the protein CSARDRWTVYNEQFF.

The chain couples TRBV12-3 or TRBV12-4 to TRBJ2-3, with 9 bases lining up with TRBD1. The ends lost 3 bases at V and 4 bases at J; junction bases unmatched: 11. The CDR3 loop spans 17 amino acids. CDR3 amino acids: CASSFPTGGPRADTQYF. For the CDR3, the DNA is TGTGCCAGCAGTTTCCCCACAGGGGGCCCGAGGGCAGATACGCAGTATTTT.

The rearrangement joins TRBV11-2 to TRBJ2-4; D is ambiguous. V lost 1 base and J 2 bases, leaving 6 bases between the germline ends. The CDR3 runs 14 residues. Germline loops: CDR1 SGHAT, CDR2 FQNNGV. CDR3 in amino acids: CASSLVGPKNIQYF. The CDR3 coding sequence is TGTGCCAGCAGCTTAGTAGGACCCAAAAACATTCAGTACTTC. Full variable domain (outside the CDR3, taken from reference TRBV11-2 and TRBJ2-4): EAGVAQSPRYKIIEKRQSVAFWCNPISGHATLYWYQQILGQGPKLLIQFQNNGVVDDSQLPKDRFSAERLKGVDSTLKIQPAKLEDSAVYLCASSLVGPKNIQYFGAGTRLSVL.

In its sample, this clonotype was seen many times. V gene TRBV7-2 combines with J gene TRBJ2-1; D remains unclear. Germline V gene data show CDR1 as SGHTA and CDR2 as FQGNSA. The V end was cut by 5 bases, the J end by 4 bases, with 9 bases between. The CDR3 consists of 13 residues. The CDR3 nucleotides are TGTGCCAGCAGCACCATGGGGTACAATGAGCAGTTCTTC. Protein: CASSTMGYNEQFF. Together with reference TRBV7-2 and TRBJ2-1, the CDR3 gives the full variable domain: GAGVSQSPSNKVTEKGKDVELRCDPISGHTALYWYRQSLGQGLEFLIYFQGNSAPDKSGLPSDRFSAERTGGSVSTLTIQRTQQEDSAVYLCASSTMGYNEQFFGPGTRLTVL.

The V gene is TRBV28, the J gene TRBJ2-3; TRBD1 or TRBD2 may be the D gene (6 bases each). The CDR3 spans 16 residues. Trimming cost V 2 bases and J 2 bases, with 14 bases left between them. Germline-derived CDR1 and CDR2 are MDHEN and SYDVKM. The CDR3 protein is CASSLRGAGFTDTQYF. The CDR3 nucleotides read TGTGCCAGCAGTTTAAGGGGGGCCGGATTCACAGATACGCAGTATTTT.

The CDR3 coding sequence is TGTGCCAGCAGTGATATTAACCCTAGCGGGAGTTTCAAAGATACGCAGTATTTT. Residues: CASSDINPSGSFKDTQYF. V gene TRBV2 combines with J gene TRBJ2-3; TRBD2 matches at 10 bases. This CDR3 contains 18 residues. The trim removed 3 bases at V and 5 bases at J, leaving 14 bases unmatched. Germline V gene data show CDR1 as SNHLY and CDR2 as FYNNEI.

The rearrangement links TRBV12-3 or TRBV12-4 to TRBJ2-5, with a tentative D call TRBD1 (6 bases). V lost 6 bases and J 2 bases, leaving 13 bases between the germline ends. The CDR3 runs 14 residues. In nucleotides, the CDR3 is TGTGCCAGCAGACTAAGGACAGCTCAAGAGACCCAGTACTTC. Protein product: CASRLRTAQETQYF.

The chain employs TRBV7-9 and TRBJ1-1; D is perhaps TRBD1 (5 bases). The ends were cut back, 11 bases at V and 1 base at J, with 8 bases in the middle. The CDR3 loop spans 11 amino acids. CDR1 is SEHNR, CDR2 FQNEAQ, per germline (reference sequence). Written as DNA, the CDR3 is TGTGCCGCGAGGGGGAACACTGAAGCTTTCTTT. Translated, it gives CAARGNTEAFF.

This clonotype was picked up many times. This rearrangement joins TRBV6-5 to TRBJ2-3; 13 bases align to TRBD2. The CDR3 has 17 amino acids. The germline V gene has CDR1 MNHEY and CDR2 SVGAGI. The V gene end was trimmed by 4 bases and the J gene end by 0 bases; junction bases not matched to a gene: 4. CDR3: CASSFRTSGSSTDTQYF. The CDR3 bases are TGTGCCAGCAGTTTCAGGACTAGCGGGAGTAGCACAGATACGCAGTATTTT.

This clonotype was seen a handful of times. V usage is TRBV7-2 and J usage is TRBJ2-2; either TRBD1 or TRBD2 may fit D (6 bases each). Trimming took off 2 bases at V and 7 bases at J, with 11 bases between the two ends. The germline gives CDR1 SGHTA, CDR2 FQGNSA. This CDR3 contains 14 residues. The CDR3 here is CASSLSGGVGELFF. CDR3 coding DNA: TGTGCCAGCAGCTTATCCGGGGGCGTCGGGGAGCTGTTTTTT.

The chain has TRBV19 and TRBJ2-7; no firm D call. V was shortened by 3 bases and J by 7 bases, with 19 bases between the two germline ends. Germline CDR1 LNHDA, CDR2 SQIVND (reference sequence). The CDR3 is made up of 15 amino acids. The CDR3 bases are TGTGCCAGTAGTATGTCTCTCAGAGGTGGATTGGAGCAGTACTTC. Amino acids: CASSMSLRGGLEQYF.

The chain couples TRBV10-3 to TRBJ2-3; 9 positions match TRBD1. V shed 6 bases and J 3 bases; nucleotides not matched to a gene: 4. Germline V gives CDR1 ENHRY, CDR2 SYGVKD. The CDR3 spans 14 residues. CDR3 in amino acids: CAISPGTGTDTQYF. CDR3 coding DNA: TGTGCCATCAGCCCCGGGACAGGGACAGATACGCAGTATTTT.

This clonotype has a handful of counts. This rearrangement joins TRBV7-9 to TRBJ1-1, with D unclear. V was cut by 1 base and J by 6 bases, with 15 bases left in between. Germline values: CDR1 SEHNR, CDR2 FQNEAQ (reference sequence). CDR3 length: 15 residues. The CDR3 loop is CASSLVEVRSAEAFF. Written as DNA, the CDR3 is TGTGCCAGCAGCTTAGTAGAGGTCAGGTCCGCTGAAGCTTTCTTT.